This is a list of T cell receptor beta chains from one sample in a study of T cells in Graves' hyperthyroidism and ophthalmopathy. TCRdb re-derived calls from the multiplex PCR reads in MiXCR, one entry per CDR3 protein. The sample consists of about 340,000 distinct CDR3 sequences, about 20% of them appearing once. The sequencing sample was made of blood. These receptors were collected from a woman aged 50 to 60 with Graves' hyperthyroidism. CDR3s include the opening cysteine and the closing phenylalanine or tryptophan. The D gene is left open where the match is weak. Rows may omit the clone size; those that give it use once, few, many or a size class.

J: TRBJ1-6
size: many
V: TRBV11-2
D: TRBD1
DNA: TGTGCCAGCCGTTCGCTACAGGGGAATTCACCCCTCCACTTT
CDR3: CASRSLQGNSPLHF

J: TRBJ1-3
size: few
V: TRBV18
D: -
DNA: TGTGCCAGCTCACCCCAGGACGTAGGATCTGGAAACACCATATATTTT
CDR3: CASSPQDVGSGNTIYF

J: TRBJ2-5
size: many
V: TRBV5-1
D: -
DNA: TGCGCCAGCAGCTTGGCCTCGACGGGGGCCCAAGAGACCCAGTACTTC
CDR3: CASSLASTGAQETQYF

J: TRBJ2-5
size: few
V: TRBV7-6
D: -
DNA: TGTGCCAGCAGCTTAGTGGTGGTGGGTAGAGGAGAGACCCAGTACTTC
CDR3: CASSLVVVGRGETQYF

J: TRBJ2-5
size: -
V: TRBV13
D: -
DNA: TGTGCCAGCAGCTTATCACTAGGGCAAGAGACCCAGTACTTC
CDR3: CASSLSLGQETQYF

J: TRBJ1-1
size: few
V: TRBV6-6
D: TRBD1
DNA: TGTGCCAGCAGTTACACACTCGGACAGGGGAGTACTGAAGCTTTCTTT
CDR3: CASSYTLGQGSTEAFF

J: TRBJ1-1
size: many
V: TRBV11-2
D: -
DNA: TGTGCCAGCACCAAGGGGGGGATTCGGACTGAAGCTTTCTTT
CDR3: CASTKGGIRTEAFF

J: TRBJ2-2
size: few
V: TRBV5-1
D: -
DNA: TGCGCCAGCAGCTTGGGCTCTGACACGAACACCGGGGAGCTGTTTTTT
CDR3: CASSLGSDTNTGELFF

J: TRBJ2-5
size: few
V: TRBV20-1
D: -
DNA: TGCAGTGCTAGCGGGGGCCGGGAGGAGACCCAGTACTTC
CDR3: CSASGGREETQYF

J: TRBJ1-2
size: -
V: TRBV6-2/TRBV6-3
D: -
DNA: TGTGCCAACAGACAACCCCGTTTGGAAAGCGGCTACACCTTC
CDR3: CANRQPRLESGYTF

J: TRBJ1-2
size: many
V: TRBV20-1
D: -
DNA: TGCAGTGCTAGACTCGGAGCTAACTATGGCTACACCTTC
CDR3: CSARLGANYGYTF

J: TRBJ1-3
size: few
V: TRBV28
D: TRBD1
DNA: TGTGCCAGCGAGACTCAGGGGGCCCCTGGAAACACCATATATTTT
CDR3: CASETQGAPGNTIYF

J: TRBJ1-5
size: -
V: TRBV20-1
D: -
DNA: TGCAGTGCTAGAGATCGACTCGGCAATCAGCCCCAGCATTTT
CDR3: CSARDRLGNQPQHF

J: TRBJ2-2
size: few
V: TRBV6-1
D: -
DNA: TGTGCCAGCACTTACGGGATCCCAGGGCCCGCGAACACCGGGGAGCTGTTTTTT
CDR3: CASTYGIPGPANTGELFF